The clone carrying this T cell receptor beta chain was detected only once. Its antigen is not identified. Using immunoSEQ multiplex PCR, the repertoire was profiled, and TCRdb retains in-frame clones only, with some absent. Of fewer than 65,000 clones listed, roughly 83% are singletons. The CDR3 is made up of 18 amino acids. V lost 6 bases, J lost 5 bases, and 13 bases stayed unmatched. Germline V lookup: CDR1 MNHEY, CDR2 SMNVEV (reference sequence). The data were obtained in a study of radiotherapy plus CTLA-4 blockade in lung cancer. The wider study: Overall, 18% of patients showed an objective response, while 31% attained disease control.

Study-wide points: Clones derived from tumor TCRs expanded in blood after radiotherapy plus ipilimumab.

The sequences come from peripheral blood, collected from a patient treated with radiotherapy plus ipilimumab. This receptor was obtained from a human donor with non-small cell lung cancer who had a complete response to radiotherapy plus ipilimumab. V gene TRBV27 combines with J gene TRBJ2-2; 12 bases are a match to TRBD1. The CDR3, as DNA: TGTGCCAGCAGCCCCAGCCCCGGGACAGGGGGCGGAACCGGGGAGCTGTTTTTT. Translated, it gives CASSPSPGTGGGTGELFF.